The sequence of this TCR beta chain was determined in a study of blood T cell repertoires in COVID-19. With 6 bases removed from V and 6 bases from J, the gap between germline ends came to 16 bases. Germline-derived CDR1 and CDR2 are MDHEN and SYDVKM. This CDR3 is built from 14 residues. Libraries were prepared by immunoSEQ multiplex PCR; TCRdb keeps only in-frame clonotypes and omits some of them. The sample holds hundreds of thousands of clones, 85% to 90% seen once. The chain combines TRBV28 with TRBJ2-3; tentatively, D is TRBD1 (6 bases). This clonotype was sampled from a woman between 45 and 60 years old who had been exposed to COVID-19. The sample consisted of PBMCs or T cells enriched from blood (not recorded which). In DNA, the CDR3 is TGTGCCAGCAGGAAGGACAGTGGGATGGATACGCAGTATTTT. Translating it yields CASRKDSGMDTQYF.